The 14 T cell receptor beta chains below all came from one sample that was sequenced in a study of blood T cell repertoires in COVID-19. Repertoires were generated with immunoSEQ multiplex PCR, while TCRdb's copy carries only in-frame clones and drops some. The sample consists of some 270,000 clones, approximately 90% of them appearing once. The sequencing input was PBMCs or T cells enriched from blood (not recorded which). These TCRs come from a man aged 40-49 years who had been exposed to COVID-19.

V gene TRBV10-1 combines with J gene TRBJ2-3, with D perhaps matching TRBD1 (5 bases). Germline CDR1 WNHNN, CDR2 SYGVQD (reference sequence). CDR3 size: 12 residues. V lost 6 bases, J lost 3 bases, and 7 bases lay in between. The CDR3: CASSSGTDTQYF. CDR3 DNA sequence: TGCGCCAGCAGCTCAGGGACAGATACGCAGTATTTT.

DNA for the CDR3: TGTGCCTGGAGTGTGGGATTCAGGGGTGAAGCTTTCTTT. Translated, it gives CAWSVGFRGEAFF. The V and J genes are TRBV30 and TRBJ1-1; tentatively, D is TRBD1 (6 bases). CDR1 and CDR2 (germline): GTSNPN, SVGIG (reference sequence). CDR3 size: 13 residues. Between the trimmed V and J ends, which lost 0 bases and 7 bases, there was a span of 12 bases.

The chain carries TRBV19 and TRBJ2-2; the D is unclear. Germline V gene sequence: CDR1 LNHDA, CDR2 SQIVND (reference sequence). CDR3 length: 15 amino acids. The germline V and J ends were trimmed by 2 bases and 1 base, with 8 bases remaining between them. CDR3 sequence reads: CASSINHRNTGELFF. Here the CDR3 DNA reads TGTGCCAGTAGTATAAATCACAGGAACACCGGGGAGCTGTTTTTT.

The sample holds a few counts of this clone. The CDR3 region has the DNA TGTGCCAGTATGGGACAGGCACCTAACTATGGCTACACCTTC. This encodes CASMGQAPNYGYTF. V and J are TRBV19 and TRBJ1-2; 8 bases agree with TRBD1. The CDR3 extends over 14 amino acids. The germline gives CDR1 LNHDA, CDR2 SQIVND (reference sequence). Losses at the gene ends were 7 bases for V and 0 bases for J; bases not matched to a gene: 4.

The V gene is TRBV7-3, the J gene TRBJ1-6; no firm D call. Germline CDR1 is SGHTA and CDR2 is FQGTGA. CDR3 size: 15 residues. V dropped 2 bases and J dropped 9 bases, with 14 bases sitting between them. CDR3 sequence: CASSLEGRKGSPLHF. The CDR3 DNA follows: TGTGCCAGCAGCTTAGAGGGCAGAAAAGGTTCACCCCTCCACTTT.

This chain connects TRBV7-9 to TRBJ1-6, with D unresolved. Germline lookup yields CDR1 SEHNR and CDR2 FQNEAQ (reference sequence). The CDR3 is made up of 14 amino acids. With 5 bases removed from V and 9 bases from J, the gap between germline ends came to 14 bases. This CDR3 is CASSLSPPGSPLHF. The CDR3 DNA reads as TGTGCCAGCAGCCTCTCTCCCCCGGGTTCACCCCTCCACTTT.

The chain is built from TRBV11-3 and TRBJ1-2, with a weak D call TRBD1 (5 bases). This CDR3 is built from 13 residues. Looked up from germline, CDR1 is SGHNT and CDR2 is YENEEA. V gave up 6 bases and J gave up 7 bases, with 15 bases separating them. In DNA, the CDR3 is TGTGCCAGCAGGGGGGGGAGAGGGGCTGGCTACACCTTC. Translating gives CASRGGRGAGYTF.

The chain is built from TRBV19 and TRBJ1-2; a possible D gene is TRBD1 (5 bases). The CDR3 has 17 residues. The V end lost 3 bases, the J end lost 2 bases, and 19 bases lay between the germline ends. Germline CDR1 LNHDA, CDR2 SQIVND (reference sequence). CDR3 coding DNA: TGTGCCAGTAGTATGGCCGTTTTTGGTGGGGGGAACTATGGCTACACCTTC. Translating gives CASSMAVFGGGNYGYTF.

The chain employs TRBV5-1 and TRBJ2-1; the match to TRBD1 covers 9 bases. CDR3 length equals 15 residues. V trimming: 4 bases; J trimming: 5 bases; junction bases outside the gene matches: 7. Germline assignment: CDR1 SGHRS and CDR2 YFSETQ. The CDR3 loop is CASSRSTGGNNEQFF. CDR3 DNA: TGCGCCAGCAGCAGATCGACAGGGGGAAACAATGAGCAGTTCTTC.

The J gene is TRBJ2-7, the V gene TRBV4-3, with D tentatively TRBD1 (7 bases). Trimming removed 4 bases from V and 0 bases from J, with 13 bases in between. CDR1 LGHNA and CDR2 YSLEER come from the germline V gene. The CDR3 is 15 amino acids. As DNA, the CDR3 is TGCGCCAGCAGCCGCGGGACAGCGAGCTCCTACGAGCAGTACTTC. This sequence encodes CASSRGTASSYEQYF.

This chain uses TRBV28 with TRBJ1-1; the D is unclear. Trimming stripped 11 bases from V and 7 bases from J, with 17 bases between. The CDR3 contains 12 residues. Germline V lookup: CDR1 MDHEN, CDR2 SYDVKM. The CDR3 loop reads CASDPTADEAFF. CDR3 DNA: TGTGCCTCTGATCCGACGGCGGATGAAGCTTTCTTT.

The genes are TRBV2 and TRBJ2-1; D is undetermined. The V gene lost 7 bases and the J gene lost 1 base, with 14 bases spanning the gap. The germline CDR1 and CDR2 sequences are SNHLY and FYNNEI. The CDR3 runs 15 residues. CDR3 DNA: TGTGCCAGCATTTCCTCCGGTTGGTCCTACAATGAGCAGTTCTTC. Amino acids: CASISSGWSYNEQFF.

The gene calls are TRBV27 and TRBJ2-3; D might be TRBD1 (6 bases). V dropped 6 bases and J dropped 2 bases, with 24 bases sitting between them. Germline CDR1 MNHEY, CDR2 SMNVEV (reference sequence). This CDR3 spans 18 amino acids. The CDR3 nucleotides read TGTGCCAGCAGCTACTATATGGGCCGGGACACTGTCACAGATACGCAGTATTTT. Translation gives CASSYYMGRDTVTDTQYF.

CDR3 sequence reads: CASSKELRGATNTGELFF. The CDR3 nucleotides read TGTGCCAGCAGCAAAGAGCTCCGCGGGGCAACGAACACCGGGGAGCTGTTTTTT. The chain carries TRBV21-1 and TRBJ2-2; the table's D call of TRBD2 was not tested on the DNA. TRBV21-1 is a listed pseudogene. This CDR3 contains 18 residues.